These 29 T cell receptor beta chains came from one sample sequenced in a study of CD8+ T cells in alopecia areata. Using CD4, CD8alpha, NKG2D, NKG2ACE and other markers, pooled cutaneous lymph node cells were sorted. Investigators isolated RNA and reverse transcribed it into cDNA to act as the sequencing template. Assay: immunoSEQ multiplex PCR; the TCRdb copy retains only in-frame clones and omits some. Altogether approximately 300,000 clones were found in the sample, and no singletons occur. Sequenced sample: CD4+ T cells sorted from a lymph node. The receptors derive from a C3H/HeJ mouse with alopecia areata. The strain's MHC: H2-k.

This clone was detected only a few times. The genes and germline here are from mouse. The read halts 4 residues ahead of the CDR3 end, with the missing end drawn from the germline J gene. This chain links TRBV19 with TRBJ2-2, with 9 bases that match TRBD1. The germline V gene has CDR1 FNHDT and CDR2 SITEND (reference sequence). There are 14 residues in the CDR3. J gave up 4 bases and V 6 bases, and 4 bases lay outside the gene matches. The part of the CDR3 DNA that was read is TGTGCCAGCAACAGGGGGCGCGGCACCGGG. Its protein is CASNRGRGTG. The CDR3 reads in full as CASNRGRGTGQLYF.

This clone was seen a handful of times. Germline and genes: mouse. Read coverage stops 4 residues before the CDR3 terminus; the germline J gene supplies the remainder. The gene calls are TRBV13-1 and TRBJ1-2, with 9 bases aligning to TRBD1. The CDR3 runs 17 residues. CDR1 and CDR2 (germline): NSHNY, SYGAGN. V lost 3 bases and J lost 0; bases outside the gene matches: 9. This chain's CDR3 is CASSAVPGQGANSDYTF. CDR3 DNA (partial): TGTGCCAGCAGTGCCGTCCCGGGACAGGGAGCAAACTCC.

This clone was detected a few times. All gene names here are mouse names. Read sequence stops 4 residues before the CDR3 end, and the germline J gene provides the missing end. This chain links TRBV19 with TRBJ2-3; 8 nucleotides agree with TRBD1. CDR1 and CDR2 from the germline V gene are FNHDT and SITEND (reference sequence). V dropped 4 bases and J dropped 0; count of bases not matched to a gene: 4. The CDR3 is 15 residues long. CDR3 DNA, as far as it was read: TGTGCCAGCAGTCTTCAGGGGGCAAGTGCAGAA. Translation: CASSLQGASAE. The entire CDR3 reads CASSLQGASAETLYF.

Comment on this clone: The gene names here belong to mouse. The CDR3 end lies 4 residues beyond the end of the read and is filled in from the germline J gene. The rearrangement uses TRBV17 and TRBJ2-5; D possibly corresponds to TRBD2 (5 bases). The CDR3 has 14 residues. Between the trimmed V and J ends, which lost 1 base and 2 bases, there was a span of 7 bases. From germline, CDR1 is MNHDT and CDR2 YYDKIL. The CDR3 is CASSRVGSQDTQYF. CDR3 bases read: TGTGCTAGCAGTAGAGTGGGGAGCCAAGAC. The variable domain in full, completed from reference TRBV17 and TRBJ2-5, reads DTTVKQNPRYKLARVGKPVNLICSQTMNHDTMYWYQKKPNQAPKLLLFYYDKILNREADTFEKFQSSRPNNSFCSLYIGSAGLEYSAMYLCASSRVGSQDTQYFGPGTRLLVL.

This clone showed up just a few times. Germline and genes: mouse. Sequencing ends 4 residues short of the CDR3 end; the germline J gene provides the rest. Other DNA sequences within the sample encode an identical CDR3. This chain links TRBV1 with TRBJ2-7, with D perhaps matching TRBD2 (6 bases). Germline lookup yields CDR1 NSQYPW and CDR2 LRSPGD (reference sequence). This CDR3 contains 13 residues. V lost 3 bases and J lost 2, with 8 bases in between. CDR3 sequence reads: CTCSAGGPYEQYF. CDR3 DNA, as far as it was read: TGCACCTGCAGTGCTGGGGGACCCTAT.

Concerning this clone: Germline and genes here are mouse. With the read ending 4 residues before the CDR3 end, the germline J gene is used to fill in that end. This rearrangement joins TRBV13-1 to TRBJ1-1; tentatively, D is TRBD1 (6 bases). The CDR3 is 15 amino acids. CDR1 and CDR2 (germline): NSHNY, SYGAGN. The CDR3 bases that were read are TGTGCCAGCAGTGGGGGACATCTCGGAACCCCA. Translation gives CASSGGHLGTP. In full, the CDR3 reads CASSGGHLGTPEVFF.

This clone came up a few times. One end of the junction fails to match germline, which may point to a read error. Mouse gene names apply. Sequencing ends 4 residues short of the CDR3 end; the germline J gene provides the rest. This chain joins TRBV17 and TRBJ1-1, with 8 positions matching TRBD1. Germline V gives CDR1 MNHDT, CDR2 YYDKIL. This CDR3 has 15 residues. The part of the CDR3 DNA that was read is TGTGCTAGCAGTGGAGACAGGGGCCTGGACACA. It is translated as CASSGDRGLDT. The full CDR3 reads CASSGDRGLDTEVFF.

As to this clone: The germline and genes are mouse ones. The read ends 4 residues before the CDR3 terminus; that terminus is restored from the germline J gene. The genes are TRBV31 and TRBJ1-2, with TRBD1 matching 8 bases. Germline CDR1 GKSSPN, CDR2 SITVG. The V segment lost 3 bases and the J segment 0 bases; nucleotides outside the gene matches: 6. The CDR3 has 15 residues. CDR3 region: CAWRPPGQANSDYTF. CDR3 DNA, as far as it was read: TGTGCCTGGAGGCCTCCGGGACAGGCAAACTCC.

This clone has just a few counts. Gene names and germline refer to mouse. The CDR3 is cut off 4 residues early in the read; its end comes from the germline J gene. The chain is built from TRBV19 and TRBJ2-2; D may be TRBD1 (6 bases). This CDR3 has 14 amino acids. In germline, CDR1 is FNHDT, CDR2 SITEND (reference sequence). Trimming took 0 bases from V and 4 from J, leaving 7 bases between them. The sequenced CDR3 bases are TGTGCCAGCAGTATAGCAGGGGTCACCGGG. It encodes CASSIAGVTG. The full-length CDR3 reads as CASSIAGVTGQLYF.

This clone occurred a few times. Mouse names are used for the genes. The read ends 4 residues shy of where the CDR3 ends; the end is completed using the germline J gene. Different DNA sequences within this sample yield the same CDR3. The rearrangement joins TRBV31 to TRBJ1-2; tentative D call: TRBD1 (5 bases). Germline V gene sequence: CDR1 GKSSPN, CDR2 SITVG. The CDR3 consists of 13 residues. With 0 bases removed from V and 2 bases from J, the gap between germline ends came to 7 bases. The sequenced CDR3 bases are TGTGCCTGGAGTCTGCCAGGGAACTCC. Translated, it gives CAWSLPGNS. The full CDR3 reads CAWSLPGNSDYTF.

The sample holds a few counts of this clone. All gene names here are mouse names. Different DNA sequences within this sample yield the same CDR3. The CDR3 sequence is CASSQVANTGQLYF. The CDR3 bases that were read are TGTGCCAGCAGCCAAGTCGCAAACACCGGG. The V gene is TRBV5, the J gene TRBJ2-2, with D unclear. The sequenced fragment ends 4 residues before the CDR3 boundary, so the rest is inferred from the germline J gene. Germline V lookup: CDR1 LGHNA, CDR2 YNLKQL (reference sequence). V was shortened by 1 base and J by 0 bases, with 3 bases between the two germline ends. This CDR3 comprises 14 residues.

For this clone: Gene names are the mouse ones. The CDR3: CTCSAGRPGGGETLYF. The DNA read from the CDR3 is TGCACCTGCAGTGCAGGCCGGCCAGGGGGCGGAGAA. This chain joins TRBV1 and TRBJ2-3; 8 nucleotides align to TRBD1. The CDR3 end falls 4 residues outside the read, so it is completed with the germline J gene. CDR1 NSQYPW and CDR2 LRSPGD come from the germline V gene (reference sequence). There are 16 residues in the CDR3. Full variable domain (rest looked up from reference TRBV1 and TRBJ2-3): VTLLEQNPRWRLVPRGQAVNLRCILKNSQYPWMSWYQQDLQKQLQWLFTLRSPGDKEVKSLPGADYLATRVTDTELRLQVANMSQGRTLYCTCSAGRPGGGETLYFGSGTRLTVL.

About this clone itself: The germline and genes are mouse ones. CDR3 loop: CASSIYGGTSAETLYF. The sequenced CDR3 bases are TGTGCCAGCAGTATATACGGGGGGACTAGTGCAGAA. This chain connects TRBV19 to TRBJ2-3, with a weak D call TRBD2 (6 bases). The CDR3 goes on 4 residues after the read ends, and that part is filled in from the germline J gene. The CDR3 consists of 16 residues. In germline, CDR1 is FNHDT, CDR2 SITEND (reference sequence). V dropped 1 base and J dropped 0 bases, with 12 bases sitting between them.

This clone was seen only a few times. Mouse names are used for the genes. The read comes to an end 4 residues before the CDR3 does, leaving the germline J gene to fill in the end. The gene calls are TRBV19 and TRBJ2-5, with 8 bases lining up with TRBD1. Per germline, CDR1 FNHDT and CDR2 SITEND (reference sequence). The CDR3 spans 14 residues. The CDR3 loop reads CASKRTGKKDTQYF. CDR3 DNA, as far as it was read: TGTGCCAGCAAAAGGACAGGGAAAAAAGAC.

As concerns this clone: Any gene name here is a mouse gene name. The CDR3: CASSDRKGSDYTF. CDR3 DNA, as far as it was read: TGTGCCAGCAGTGACAGGAAAGGCTCC. V gene TRBV13-1 combines with J gene TRBJ1-2; D is undetermined. The read ends 4 residues shy of where the CDR3 ends; the end is completed using the germline J gene. CDR3 length equals 13 residues. Trimming took off 2 bases at V and 4 bases at J, with 9 bases between the two ends. Germline CDR1 NSHNY, CDR2 SYGAGN.

This clone has a count of ten or more. Gene names and germline refer to mouse. Read sequence stops 4 residues before the CDR3 end, and the germline J gene provides the missing end. This sample includes further DNA sequences coding for the same CDR3. This chain connects TRBV13-1 to TRBJ1-1, with a possible D match to TRBD1 (6 bases). The V end was cut by 0 bases, the J end by 0 bases, with 6 bases between. The CDR3 has 14 amino acids. Germline V gene lookup returns CDR1 NSHNY and CDR2 SYGAGN. The CDR3 bases that were read are TGTGCCAGCAGTGATGACAGGGCAAACACA. It translates to CASSDDRANT. The full CDR3 reads CASSDDRANTEVFF.

This clone was seen a few times. Any gene name here is a mouse gene name. The read comes to an end 4 residues before the CDR3 does, leaving the germline J gene to fill in the end. The V call is TRBV13-1, the J call TRBJ2-7; no reliable D call. Germline-derived CDR1 and CDR2 are NSHNY and SYGAGN. This CDR3 comprises 13 residues. Trimming removed 0 bases from V and 2 bases from J, with 6 bases in between. The CDR3 reads CASSDEGTYEQYF. CDR3 bases read: TGTGCCAGCAGTGATGAGGGTACCTAT.

The sample holds a few counts of this clone. Here the gene names and germline are mouse. The read ends 4 residues shy of where the CDR3 ends; the end is completed using the germline J gene. The chain recombines TRBV29 with TRBJ2-3; D perhaps matches TRBD2 (6 bases). The germline CDR1 and CDR2 sequences are MSHET and SYDVDS. This CDR3 contains 16 residues. Trimming shortened V by 1 base and J by 0 bases, and 11 bases separated the two germline ends. The CDR3 bases that were read are TGTGCTAGCAGTTTATTCTTTGGGACTAGTGCAGAA. This gives the protein CASSLFFGTSAE. The entire CDR3 protein is CASSLFFGTSAETLYF.

This clone was observed a few times. Mouse names are used for the genes. The DNA read from the CDR3 is TGTGCCAGCAGAACAGGGGGGATGTATAATTCGCCC. This sequence encodes CASRTGGMYNSP. The full CDR3 protein reads CASRTGGMYNSPLYF. This chain joins TRBV19 and TRBJ1-6; the match to TRBD1 covers 8 bases. With the read ending 3 residues before the CDR3 end, the germline J gene is used to fill in that end. TRBJ1-6 is filed as an ORF, its function uncertain. CDR1 FNHDT and CDR2 SITEND come from the germline V gene (reference sequence). The J segment lost 4 bases and the V segment lost 5 bases, leaving 5 bases of the junction unmatched. The CDR3 has 15 residues.

There are a few counts of this clone. The gene names given are mouse names. The read falls 4 residues short of the CDR3 end, and the missing part is taken from the germline J gene. The J gene is TRBJ2-2, the V gene TRBV17; D call uncertain. The germline V gene encodes CDR1 MNHDT and CDR2 YYDKIL. The CDR3 totals 14 residues. Trimming removed 0 bases at V and 3 bases at J, with 5 bases between. The sequenced part of the CDR3 DNA is TGTGCTAGCAGTAGAGATCCTCACACCGGG. Translating gives CASSRDPHTG. The whole CDR3 is CASSRDPHTGQLYF. The variable domain in full, with the rest retrieved from reference TRBV17 and TRBJ2-2, is DTTVKQNPRYKLARVGKPVNLICSQTMNHDTMYWYQKKPNQAPKLLLFYYDKILNREADTFEKFQSSRPNNSFCSLYIGSAGLEYSAMYLCASSRDPHTGQLYFGEGSKLTVL.

Remarks on this clone: All gene names here are mouse names. The observed sequence ends 3 residues before the CDR3 terminus, with the missing tail filled in from the germline J gene. The same CDR3 arises from other DNA sequences in this sample as well. V and J are TRBV19 and TRBJ1-6; D gene ambiguous. TRBJ1-6 is an open reading frame, and its role is uncertain. Trimming removed 1 base from V and 6 bases from J, with 2 bases in between. The CDR3 sequence is 12 residues long. The germline V gene encodes CDR1 FNHDT and CDR2 SITEND (reference sequence). The covered CDR3 bases are TGTGCCAGCAGTATAAGTAATTCGCCC. This encodes CASSISNSP. In full, the CDR3 is CASSISNSPLYF.

Regarding this clone: Here the gene names and germline are mouse. The read falls 4 residues short of the CDR3 end, and the missing part is taken from the germline J gene. The gene calls are TRBV1 and TRBJ2-1; TRBD1 matches at 9 bases. The CDR3 loop spans 15 amino acids. V gave up 1 base and J gave up 3 bases; unmatched junction bases: 1. From germline, CDR1 is NSQYPW and CDR2 LRSPGD (reference sequence). The sequenced CDR3 bases are TGCACCTGCAGTGCAGGGGGACAGGGCTATGCT. Its protein product is CTCSAGGQGYA. The whole CDR3 region reads CTCSAGGQGYAEQFF.

This clone has a handful of counts. The genes and germline here are from mouse. The DNA ends 4 residues before the CDR3 does, and the rest of the CDR3 is filled in from the germline J gene. The chain links TRBV1 to TRBJ2-1; 8 bases line up with TRBD2. This CDR3 has 16 amino acids. Per the germline V gene, CDR1 is NSQYPW and CDR2 is LRSPGD (reference sequence). V was clipped by 0 bases and J by 3 bases; unmatched bases: 4. CDR3 amino acids: CTCSADPGGSYAEQFF. The CDR3 bases that were read are TGCACCTGCAGTGCAGACCCTGGGGGGAGCTATGCT.

Concerning this clone: The germline and genes are mouse ones. The sequenced fragment ends 4 residues before the CDR3 boundary, so the rest is inferred from the germline J gene. The chain employs TRBV19 and TRBJ2-1; 11 bases agree with TRBD2. V dropped 5 bases and J dropped 4; count of bases not matched to a gene: 5. CDR3 length: 15 residues. CDR1 and CDR2 (germline): FNHDT, SITEND (reference sequence). The CDR3 spells CASRTRLGGYAEQFF. The sequenced part of the CDR3 DNA is TGTGCCAGCAGAACTCGACTGGGGGGGTATGCT.

This clone was observed a few times. Mouse names are used for the genes. The CDR3 is cut off 4 residues early in the read; its end comes from the germline J gene. The chain couples TRBV19 to TRBJ2-2, with TRBD1 matching over 9 bases. Germline V gene lookup returns CDR1 FNHDT and CDR2 SITEND (reference sequence). Germline trimming cut 2 bases from V and 0 bases from J; bases unmatched to any gene: 5. This CDR3 is built from 17 residues. The CDR3 reads CASSIPGQGANTGQLYF. The CDR3 bases that were read are TGTGCCAGCAGTATCCCGGGACAGGGAGCAAACACCGGG.

This clone has at least ten counts. Gene names and germline match the mouse. The read halts 4 residues ahead of the CDR3 end, with the missing end drawn from the germline J gene. V usage is TRBV14 and J usage is TRBJ2-2; perhaps TRBD1 as D (6 bases). CDR3 length: 15 residues. The V end lost 4 bases, the J end lost 0 bases, and 10 bases lay between the germline ends. Germline lookup yields CDR1 SGHDT and CDR2 FRDEAV. The sequenced CDR3 bases are TGTGCCAGCAGTCCAGGACAGACAAACACCGGG. This sequence encodes CASSPGQTNTG. The CDR3 reads in full as CASSPGQTNTGQLYF. Full variable domain (missing parts from reference TRBV14 and TRBJ2-2): EAGVTQSPRYAVLQEGQAVSFWCDPISGHDTLYWYQQPRDQGPQLLVYFRDEAVIDNSQLPSDRFSAVRPKGTNSTLKIQSAKQGDTATYLCASSPGQTNTGQLYFGEGSKLTVL.

This clone was counted only a few times. Mouse names are used for the genes. The read ends 4 residues before the CDR3 terminus; that terminus is restored from the germline J gene. The rearrangement uses TRBV19 and TRBJ2-1, with a possible D match to TRBD1 (6 bases). Germline assignment: CDR1 FNHDT and CDR2 SITEND (reference sequence). The CDR3 is 13 residues long. Trimming stripped 4 bases from V and 6 bases from J, with 11 bases between. The CDR3 protein is CASSYRAGAEQFF. The covered CDR3 bases are TGTGCCAGCAGTTACAGGGCAGGTGCT.

This clone was detected a few times. Gene names are mouse gene names. The CDR3 end falls 4 residues outside the read, so it is completed with the germline J gene. This rearrangement joins TRBV19 to TRBJ2-1; 8 positions agree with TRBD1. Trimming at V came to 5 bases and at J to 5 bases, leaving 3 bases not matched to a gene. This CDR3 is built from 13 residues. Germline assignment: CDR1 FNHDT and CDR2 SITEND (reference sequence). CDR3 bases read: TGTGCCAGCAGCCGGGACAGGAATGCT. This encodes CASSRDRNA. The full CDR3 reads CASSRDRNAEQFF.

For this clone: Gene and germline names: mouse. The read terminates 4 residues ahead of where the CDR3 ends, so the germline J gene completes it. The same CDR3 arises from other DNA sequences in this sample as well. The V call is TRBV29, the J call TRBJ2-7; D is perhaps TRBD1 (6 bases). CDR3 length equals 12 residues. Germline-derived CDR1 and CDR2 are MSHET and SYDVDS. The part of the CDR3 DNA that was read is TGTGCTAGCAGTTTGTCAGGGGAT. Protein product: CASSLSGD. The whole CDR3 sequence is CASSLSGDEQYF. Complete variable domain (other parts from reference TRBV29 and TRBJ2-7): DMKVTQMPRYLIKRMGENVLLECGQDMSHETMYWYRQDPGLGLQLIYISYDVDSNSEGDIPKGYRVSRKKREHFSLILDSAKTNQTSVYFCASSLSGDEQYFGPGTRLTVL.